The source of this TCR beta chain is a study of T cell responses to AZD1222 COVID-19 vaccine. Notes on the study in general: Spike-wide vaccine-associated CD4 TCRs dominated at 160-218 and 743-854. The sample set comprised mostly white British donors with more females, and clonal diversity was possibly underestimated.

The method was immunoSEQ multiplex PCR; TCRdb's version includes in-frame clones alone and lacks a portion of them. The table has 120,000 or so clones, about nine tenths seen once. This clone occurred a few times. The antigen remains unidentified. The TCR originated in an adult in good health. The sample here was peripheral blood, taken on day 0 of AZD1222 vaccination.

CDR3 region: CASSLGPNYGYTF. The DNA for the CDR3 is TGTGCCAGCAGTTTGGGGCCTAACTATGGCTACACCTTC. The chain has TRBV27 and TRBJ1-2; the D gene is possibly TRBD1 (5 bases). V was cut by 3 bases and J by 0 bases, with 5 bases left in between. The germline CDR1 and CDR2 sequences are MNHEY and SMNVEV (reference sequence). CDR3 length: 13 residues.